The sequence of this TCR beta chain was determined in a study of T-cell reconstitution after alpha-beta-depleted transplantation in children. The TCRbeta library incorporated unique molecular identifiers. TCRdb called the PCR reads again in MiXCR, with one record for every CDR3 protein. The profile shows about 980,000 distinct CDR3 sequences, about 29% of them singletons. General study findings and limits: After one year, T-cell counts and TCRbeta diversity mostly came from new T cells. In patients about two months after transplant, alpha-beta T cells reportedly arose from several hundred expanded graft clones.

V was trimmed by 2 bases and J by 3 bases, leaving 8 bases between them. CDR3 length: 13 amino acids. Germline assignment: CDR1 WNHNN and CDR2 SYGVQD (reference sequence). This clonotype has just a few counts. The antigen is unknown. The gene calls are TRBV10-1 and TRBJ2-7; D might be TRBD1 (6 bases). Source: PBMCs, mostly from graft donor cells, taken 360 days after TCRalphabeta/CD19-depleted stem cell transplant. The source is a boy in the first two years of life who had a stem cell transplant for SCID, so the T cells may come from the graft donor. The CDR3 coding sequence is TGCGCCAGCAGTGAGCAGGGGCGCTACGAGCAGTACTTC. It translates to CASSEQGRYEQYF.